One and the same sample provided the 18 T cell receptor beta chains below, sequenced in a study of control samples from healthy donors and cancer patients. TCRdb's table, derived via immunoSEQ multiplex PCR, lists solely in-frame clones and lacks some. Of 68,000 or so clones listed, nearly 85% are singletons. Sequencing was performed on blood. The source of these receptors is a man in his 60s in good health.

J is TRBJ2-4 and V is TRBV5-4; 7 nucleotides agree with TRBD2. CDR3 length equals 15 residues. Trimming cost V 3 bases and J 5 bases; bases outside gene matches: 8. Germline V gives CDR1 SGHNT, CDR2 YYREEE (reference sequence). CDR3 region: CASSSRLAGENIQYF. In DNA form, the CDR3 reads TGTGCCAGCAGCTCCAGACTAGCAGGAGAAAACATTCAGTACTTC. Using reference TRBV5-4 and TRBJ2-4 for the parts outside the CDR3, the full variable domain is ETGVTQSPTHLIKTRGQQVTLRCSSQSGHNTVSWYQQALGQGPQFIFQYYREEENGRGNFPPRFSGLQFPNYSSELNVNALELDDSALYLCASSSRLAGENIQYFGAGTRLSVL.

V gene TRBV4-1 combines with J gene TRBJ1-2, with D unresolved. The germline V gene has CDR1 MGHRA and CDR2 YSYEKL. V was trimmed by 2 bases and J by 4 bases, leaving 23 bases between them. CDR3 length: 18 amino acids. This chain's CDR3 is CASSQSTSGSYTGYGYTF. The CDR3 bases are TGCGCCAGCAGCCAAAGTACATCGGGGTCCTACACGGGCTATGGCTACACCTTC.

The gene calls are TRBV4-2 and TRBJ1-5, with D unresolved. The CDR3 extends over 14 amino acids. CDR1 and CDR2 from the germline V gene are LGHNA and YNFKEQ. Trimming pared 0 bases from V and 9 bases from J, leaving 12 bases between. CDR3 coding DNA: TGTGCCAGCAGCCAAGAAGACTCCATAGTGCCCCAGCATTTT. Translation gives CASSQEDSIVPQHF.

The chain combines TRBV27 with TRBJ2-2, with 7 nucleotides matching TRBD2. This CDR3 spans 15 amino acids. Germline lookup yields CDR1 MNHEY and CDR2 SMNVEV (reference sequence). V lost 5 bases, J lost 6 bases, and 9 bases stayed unmatched. The CDR3 DNA follows: TGTGCCAGCAGTGCGAGCGGGACCCTCTCCGGGGAGCTGTTTTTT. Translating gives CASSASGTLSGELFF.

The chain has TRBV9 and TRBJ1-1, with D perhaps matching TRBD1 (5 bases). The CDR3 is 16 residues long. Per the germline V gene, CDR1 is SGDLS and CDR2 is YYNGEE. V lost 0 bases and J lost 4, with 16 bases in between. Written as DNA, the CDR3 is TGTGCCAGCAGCGTAGGTGTGGGTGCAGGGACCACTGAAGCTTTCTTT. This sequence encodes CASSVGVGAGTTEAFF.

V is TRBV7-3 and J is TRBJ2-1; 8 bases line up with TRBD2. V trimming: 0 bases; J trimming: 4 bases; junction bases outside the gene matches: 5. Looked up from germline, CDR1 is SGHTA and CDR2 is FQGTGA. The CDR3 consists of 16 residues. CDR3 nucleotide sequence: TGTGCCAGCAGCTTAACCCTCAGCGGGAGTTACAATGAGCAGTTCTTC. Its translation is CASSLTLSGSYNEQFF.

This clone was observed a single time. This sequence joins TRBV19 and TRBJ1-1; 9 nucleotides match TRBD1. The CDR3 is made up of 13 amino acids. V lost 7 bases and J lost 3; bases outside the gene matches: 3. Germline-derived CDR1 and CDR2 are LNHDA and SQIVND (reference sequence). The DNA for the CDR3 is TGTGCCAGTAATGACAGGGGGGACACTGAAGCTTTCTTT. Protein product: CASNDRGDTEAFF.

The chain uses TRBV5-4 and TRBJ1-2; TRBD1 aligns across 10 bases. Germline CDR1 and CDR2: SGHNT and YYREEE (reference sequence). The CDR3 sequence is 13 residues long. Trimming took 4 bases from V and 8 from J; bases not matched to a gene: 5. CDR3 coding DNA: TGTGCCAGCAGCCGGACAGGGGGGGGAGGCTACACCTTC. Its translation is CASSRTGGGGYTF. Using reference TRBV5-4 and TRBJ1-2 for the parts outside the CDR3, the full variable domain is ETGVTQSPTHLIKTRGQQVTLRCSSQSGHNTVSWYQQALGQGPQFIFQYYREEENGRGNFPPRFSGLQFPNYSSELNVNALELDDSALYLCASSRTGGGGYTFGSGTRLTVV.

With respect to this clone: The junction differs from germline at one of its ends, possibly a read error. The chain employs TRBV5-6 and TRBJ2-3; 10 bases are a match to TRBD1. The CDR3 length is 12 residues. CDR1 and CDR2 (germline): SGHDT, YYEEEE. The CDR3 reads CASSLARTGGNF. CDR3 DNA: TGTGCCAGCAGCTTGGCCCGGACAGGGGGTAACTTT.

The chain joins TRBV10-3 to TRBJ2-3; 9 positions match TRBD2. The V gene end was trimmed by 6 bases and the J gene end by 2 bases; junction bases not matched to a gene: 3. From germline, CDR1 is ENHRY and CDR2 SYGVKD. The CDR3 spans 14 residues. CDR3 DNA sequence: TGTGCCATCAGGGCGGGAGGGGCCACAGATACGCAGTATTTT. It specifies CAIRAGGATDTQYF.

V and J are TRBV7-8 and TRBJ2-1; 9 bases agree with TRBD2. CDR3 size: 17 residues. V lost 1 base and J lost 4; bases outside the gene matches: 8. The V gene's germline CDR1 is SGHVS and CDR2 FQNEAQ. CDR3 region: CASSLVGLAGIYNEQFF. The CDR3 nucleotides are TGTGCCAGCAGCTTAGTGGGGCTAGCGGGAATTTACAATGAGCAGTTCTTC.

This clone was seen only a few times. The chain links TRBV5-6 to TRBJ1-1; a possible D gene is TRBD1 (6 bases). The CDR3 runs 12 residues. Trimming removed 5 bases from V and 4 bases from J, with 9 bases in between. Looked up from germline, CDR1 is SGHDT and CDR2 is YYEEEE. The CDR3 nucleotides are TGTGCCAGCAGACAGGGAGGCACTGAAGCTTTCTTT. This encodes CASRQGGTEAFF. Full variable domain (remainder filled in from reference TRBV5-6 and TRBJ1-1): DAGVTQSPTHLIKTRGQQVTLRCSPKSGHDTVSWYQQALGQGPQFIFQYYEEEERQRGNFPDRFSGHQFPNYSSELNVNALLLGDSALYLCASRQGGTEAFFGQGTRLTVV.

The chain uses TRBV28 and TRBJ2-5, with TRBD1 as a possible D gene (6 bases). Germline CDR1 reads MDHEN; CDR2 reads SYDVKM. This CDR3 spans 15 amino acids. Trimming removed 7 bases from V and 2 bases from J, with 17 bases in between. In nucleotides, the CDR3 is TGTGCCAGCAAGGGGGTGAGGGTCCTACAAGAGACCCAGTACTTC. Translation: CASKGVRVLQETQYF.

With respect to this clone: This sample also contains other DNA sequences that code for the same CDR3. The J gene is TRBJ2-7, the V gene TRBV19, with 12 bases matching TRBD2. The CDR3 spans 17 residues. With 3 bases clipped from V and 7 bases from J, the junction kept 13 bases outside the gene matches. From germline, CDR1 is LNHDA and CDR2 SQIVND (reference sequence). The CDR3 DNA sequence: TGTGCCAGTAGTATCCCTCCCTCGACTAGCGGGAGACGTGAGCAGTACTTC. Its translation: CASSIPPSTSGRREQYF.

The chain combines TRBV6-5 with TRBJ1-1; D gene ambiguous. CDR3 length: 15 residues. Per germline, CDR1 MNHEY and CDR2 SVGAGI. The V end lost 7 bases, the J end lost 0 bases, and 15 bases lay between the germline ends. CDR3 DNA: TGTGCCAGCATAGTTTCCATAACTGTGAACACTGAAGCTTTCTTT. It yields the protein CASIVSITVNTEAFF.

This clone is a singleton in its sample. This rearrangement joins TRBV7-8 to TRBJ2-5; the D gene is possibly TRBD1 (5 bases). Germline V gives CDR1 SGHVS, CDR2 FQNEAQ. Deletions cut 4 bases from V and 5 bases from J, with 17 bases between. The CDR3 sequence is 15 residues long. The DNA for the CDR3 is TGTGCCAGCAGCTCCTCTATTTCAGGGTCCGAGACCCAGTACTTC. Encoded protein: CASSSSISGSETQYF.

This clone appeared once. The DNA for the CDR3 is TGTGCCAGCAGCCCCGGAGGAACTAATGAAAAACTGTTTTTT. This codes for CASSPGGTNEKLFF. The chain carries TRBV28 and TRBJ1-4, with unresolved D. The V end was cut by 6 bases, the J end by 1 base, with 9 bases between. CDR3 length equals 14 residues. The germline CDR1 and CDR2 sequences are MDHEN and SYDVKM.

V usage is TRBV18 and J usage is TRBJ2-5; D not certain. V was cut by 0 bases and J by 5 bases, with 10 bases left in between. The CDR3 runs to 14 residues. Germline V gives CDR1 KGHSH, CDR2 LQKENI. The CDR3 DNA sequence: TGTGCCAGCTCACCACCCACGATGTGGGAGACCCAGTACTTC. Translated: CASSPPTMWETQYF.